This TCR beta chain emerged from a study of cytomegalovirus exposure and HLA in healthy donors. The germline gives CDR1 ENHRY, CDR2 SYGVKD. The CDR3 extends over 13 amino acids. J was trimmed by 6 bases and V by 2 bases; bases with no gene match: 3. 13 Jbeta primers and 60 Vbeta primers were used for the PCR. The data were produced by immunoSEQ multiplex PCR, yet TCRdb's version contains in-frame clones alone and is incomplete. The data contain about 120,000 clones, 75% of them singletons. Study results and limitations: The study flagged some 170 TCR beta chains as cytomegalovirus-associated. Analyzed later, most CMV-associated TCR beta chains appeared HLA-restricted.

Comments on this clone: Antigen: not known.

This TCR was recovered from a woman between 35 and 50 years old in good health and CMV-seropositive. Sample: PBMCs. This chain joins TRBV10-3 and TRBJ1-2; 7 bases map to TRBD1. This CDR3 is CAISEPDRDGYTF. The CDR3 coding sequence is TGTGCCATCAGTGAGCCTGACAGGGATGGCTACACCTTC.